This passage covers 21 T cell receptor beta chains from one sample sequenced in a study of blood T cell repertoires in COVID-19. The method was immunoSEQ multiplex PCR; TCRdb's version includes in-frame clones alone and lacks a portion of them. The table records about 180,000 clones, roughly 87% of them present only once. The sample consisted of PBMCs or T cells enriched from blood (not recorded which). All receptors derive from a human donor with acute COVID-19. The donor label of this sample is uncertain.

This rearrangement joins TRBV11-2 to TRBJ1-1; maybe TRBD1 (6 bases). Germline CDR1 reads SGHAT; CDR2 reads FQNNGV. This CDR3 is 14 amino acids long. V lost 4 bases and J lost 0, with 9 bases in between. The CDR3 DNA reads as TGTGCCAGCAGCTACAGGGAGATGAACACTGAAGCTTTCTTT. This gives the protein CASSYREMNTEAFF.

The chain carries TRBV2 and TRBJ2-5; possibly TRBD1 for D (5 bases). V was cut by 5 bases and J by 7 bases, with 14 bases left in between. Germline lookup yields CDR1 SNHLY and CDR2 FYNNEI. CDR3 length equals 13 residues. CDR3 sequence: CASSWQGDGTQYF. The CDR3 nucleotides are TGTGCCAGCAGTTGGCAGGGTGACGGGACCCAGTACTTC.

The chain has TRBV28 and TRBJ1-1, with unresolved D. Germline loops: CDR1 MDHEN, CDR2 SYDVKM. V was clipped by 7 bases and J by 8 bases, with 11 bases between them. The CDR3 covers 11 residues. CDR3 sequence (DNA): TGTGCCAGCACAGGATGGGAGGAAGCTTTCTTT. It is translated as CASTGWEEAFF.

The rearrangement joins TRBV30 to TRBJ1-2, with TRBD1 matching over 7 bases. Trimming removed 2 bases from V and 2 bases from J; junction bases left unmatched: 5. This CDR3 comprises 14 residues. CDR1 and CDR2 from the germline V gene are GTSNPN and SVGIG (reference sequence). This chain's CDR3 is CAWSFRGMNYGYTF. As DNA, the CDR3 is TGTGCCTGGAGTTTCAGGGGGATGAACTATGGCTACACCTTC. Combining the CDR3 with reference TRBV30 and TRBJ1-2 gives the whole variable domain SQTIHQWPATLVQPVGSPLSLECTVEGTSNPNLYWYRQAAGRGLQLLFYSVGIGQISSEVPQNLSASRPQDRQFILSSKKLLLSDSGFYLCAWSFRGMNYGYTFGSGTRLTVV.

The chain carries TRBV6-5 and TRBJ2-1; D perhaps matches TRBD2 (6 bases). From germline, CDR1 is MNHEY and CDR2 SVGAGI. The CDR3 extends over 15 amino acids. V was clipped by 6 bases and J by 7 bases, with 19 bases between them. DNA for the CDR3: TGTGCCAGCAGGGGGTTGAGTCCCGGGGGAAATGAGCAGTTCTTC. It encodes CASRGLSPGGNEQFF.

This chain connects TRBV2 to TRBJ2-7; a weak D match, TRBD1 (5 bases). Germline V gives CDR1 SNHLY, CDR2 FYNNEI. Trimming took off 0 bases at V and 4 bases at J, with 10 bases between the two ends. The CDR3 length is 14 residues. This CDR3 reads CASSEAETVYEQYF. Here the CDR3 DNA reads TGTGCCAGCAGTGAAGCTGAGACAGTGTACGAGCAGTACTTC.

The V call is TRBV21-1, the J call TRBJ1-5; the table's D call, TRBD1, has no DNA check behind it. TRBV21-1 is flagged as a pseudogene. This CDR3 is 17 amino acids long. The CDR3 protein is CASSKRRKDRENQPQHF. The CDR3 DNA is TGTGCCAGCAGCAAAAGAAGGAAGGACAGAGAGAATCAGCCCCAGCATTTT.

CDR3 sequence: CASGPGVQETQYF. The CDR3 DNA sequence: TGTGCTAGTGGTCCCGGGGTCCAAGAGACCCAGTACTTC. This sequence joins TRBV12-5 and TRBJ2-5; D might be TRBD2 (5 bases). Trimming stripped 5 bases from V and 1 base from J, with 8 bases between. CDR1 is LGHNT and CDR2 is FRNRAP in the germline V gene. The CDR3 extends over 13 amino acids.

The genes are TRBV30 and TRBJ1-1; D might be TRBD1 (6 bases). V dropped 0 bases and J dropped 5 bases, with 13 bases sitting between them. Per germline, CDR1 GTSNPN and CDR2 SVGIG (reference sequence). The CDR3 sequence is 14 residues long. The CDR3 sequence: CAWSVGQWRTEAFF. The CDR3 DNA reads TGTGCCTGGAGTGTAGGACAGTGGAGGACTGAAGCTTTCTTT.

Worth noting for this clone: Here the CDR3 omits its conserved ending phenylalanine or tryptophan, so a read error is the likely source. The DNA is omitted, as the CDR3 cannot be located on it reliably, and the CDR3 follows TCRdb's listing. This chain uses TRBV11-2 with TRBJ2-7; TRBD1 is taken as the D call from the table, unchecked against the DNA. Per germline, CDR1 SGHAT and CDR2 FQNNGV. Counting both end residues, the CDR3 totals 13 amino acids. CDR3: CASSEFGGTGVNI.

DNA for the CDR3: TGTGCCACCAGCAGATCAGGGGTCAATCAGCCCCAGCATTTT. Protein product: CATSRSGVNQPQHF. This chain uses TRBV15 with TRBJ1-5, with D perhaps TRBD1 (6 bases). The CDR3 is 14 amino acids. V lost 2 bases, J lost 3 bases, and 8 bases lay in between. Germline assignment: CDR1 LNHNV and CDR2 YYDKDF (reference sequence).

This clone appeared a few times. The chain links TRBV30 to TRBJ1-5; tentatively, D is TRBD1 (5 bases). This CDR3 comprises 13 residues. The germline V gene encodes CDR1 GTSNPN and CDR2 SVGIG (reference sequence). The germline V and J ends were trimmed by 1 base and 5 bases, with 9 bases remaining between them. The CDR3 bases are TGTGCCTGGAGTGCAGGGAGGGATCAGCCCCAGCATTTT. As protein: CAWSAGRDQPQHF.

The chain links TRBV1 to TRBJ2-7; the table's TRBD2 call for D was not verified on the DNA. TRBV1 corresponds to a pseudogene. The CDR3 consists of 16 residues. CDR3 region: CTSSLVLAGGSYEQYF. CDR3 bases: TGCACCAGCAGCCTAGTACTAGCGGGGGGATCCTACGAGCAGTACTTC.

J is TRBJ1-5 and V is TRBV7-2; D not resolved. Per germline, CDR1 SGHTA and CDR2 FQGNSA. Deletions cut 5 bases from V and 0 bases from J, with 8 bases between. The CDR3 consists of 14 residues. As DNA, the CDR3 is TGTGCCAGCAGCCCGTATTATAGCAATCAGCCCCAGCATTTT. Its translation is CASSPYYSNQPQHF.

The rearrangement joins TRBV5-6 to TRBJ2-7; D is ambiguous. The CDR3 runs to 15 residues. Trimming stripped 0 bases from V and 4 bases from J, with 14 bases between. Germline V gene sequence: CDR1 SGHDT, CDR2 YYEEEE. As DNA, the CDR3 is TGTGCCAGCAGCTTGGCATCTTTTGGGCCTTACGAGCAGTACTTC. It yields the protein CASSLASFGPYEQYF.

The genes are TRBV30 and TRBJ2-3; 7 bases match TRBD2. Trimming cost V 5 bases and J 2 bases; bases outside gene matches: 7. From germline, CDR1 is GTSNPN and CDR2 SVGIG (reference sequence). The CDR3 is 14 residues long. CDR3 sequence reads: CAWAGRGVTDTQYF. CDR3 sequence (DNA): TGTGCCTGGGCGGGACGGGGGGTCACAGATACGCAGTATTTT.

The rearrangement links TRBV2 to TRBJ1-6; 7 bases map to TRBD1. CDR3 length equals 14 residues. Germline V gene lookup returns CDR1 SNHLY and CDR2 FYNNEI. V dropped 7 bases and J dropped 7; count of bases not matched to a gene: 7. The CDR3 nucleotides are TGTGCCAGCAACCACGGGACAGCGAATTCACCCCTCCACTTT. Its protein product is CASNHGTANSPLHF.

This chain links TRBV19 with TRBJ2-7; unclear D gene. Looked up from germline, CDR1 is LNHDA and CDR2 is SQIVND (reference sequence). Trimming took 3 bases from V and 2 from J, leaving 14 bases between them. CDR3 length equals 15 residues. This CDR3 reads CASSISLGSTYEQYF. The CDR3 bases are TGTGCCAGTAGTATTTCCCTAGGCAGTACCTACGAGCAGTACTTC.

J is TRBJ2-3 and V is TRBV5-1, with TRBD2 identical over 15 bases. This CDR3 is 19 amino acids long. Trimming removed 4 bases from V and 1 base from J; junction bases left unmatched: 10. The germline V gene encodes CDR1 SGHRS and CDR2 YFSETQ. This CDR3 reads CASSPGLAGGLVGTDTQYF. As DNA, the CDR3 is TGCGCCAGCAGCCCCGGACTAGCGGGGGGGCTGGTCGGCACAGATACGCAGTATTTT.

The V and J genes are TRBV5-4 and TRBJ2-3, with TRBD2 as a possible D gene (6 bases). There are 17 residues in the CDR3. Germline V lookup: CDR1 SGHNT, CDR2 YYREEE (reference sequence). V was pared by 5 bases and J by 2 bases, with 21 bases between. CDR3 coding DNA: TGTGCCAGCAGTTCACTGGACGGCGGGGTCATCACAGATACGCAGTATTTT. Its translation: CASSSLDGGVITDTQYF.

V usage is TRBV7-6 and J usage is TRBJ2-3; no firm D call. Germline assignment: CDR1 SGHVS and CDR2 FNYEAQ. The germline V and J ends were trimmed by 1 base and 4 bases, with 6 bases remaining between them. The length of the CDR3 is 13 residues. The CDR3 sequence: CASSLGAADTQYF. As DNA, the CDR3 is TGTGCCAGCAGCTTAGGTGCGGCAGATACGCAGTATTTT.